These T cell receptor beta chains were read from a single sample in a study of radiotherapy plus CTLA-4 blockade in lung cancer. Only in-frame clones appear in the TCRdb table, and some are missing; sequencing was by immunoSEQ multiplex PCR. The sample has 75,000 to 100,000 clones, 65% to 85% seen once. The sequences come from peripheral blood, collected from a patient treated with radiotherapy plus ipilimumab. These receptors came from a human donor with non-small cell lung cancer who had a partial response to radiotherapy plus ipilimumab. Some clones in this sample may be carry-over from other donors' samples. CDR3s leave out the opening cysteine and the closing phenylalanine or tryptophan. Fields, in order: V gene, J gene, CDR3 protein.

TRBV5-5,TRBJ2-2,ASSPWTGGTGELF
TRBV7-3,TRBJ2-7,ASSSKRAGGGQSYEQY
TRBV14,TRBJ1-6,ASSQGFFSSSPLH
TRBV23-1,TRBJ1-2,ASARSVWHGYT
TRBV7-3,TRBJ1-2,ASSLTGRDGYT
TRBV5-1,TRBJ1-5,ASSLAGGSNQPQH
TRBV7-9,TRBJ2-3,ASSSGLVSTDTQY
TRBV5-6,TRBJ1-1,ASSLERATEAF
TRBV7-9,TRBJ2-5,ASSSTTSGYQETQY
TRBV28,TRBJ1-2,ASSLWGTEPNYGYT
TRBV28,TRBJ1-5,ASSWTGRSNQPQH
TRBV6-5,TRBJ1-1,ASSSGGSGNTEAF
TRBV28,TRBJ2-1,ASSRFNEQF
TRBV30,TRBJ2-6,AWSVSLGQGVPGANVLT
TRBV10-3,TRBJ2-5,AISESGSVETQY
TRBV5-4,TRBJ2-7,ASSFAQGAGGPYEQY
TRBV7-8,TRBJ2-1,ASSVSASYNEQF